These T cell receptor beta chains were read from a single sample in a study of CD8 T cells in Susac syndrome. TCRdb re-called the immunoSEQ multiplex PCR reads through MiXCR, storing one row per CDR3 protein. The sample has over 70,000 distinct CDR3 sequences; roughly 95% are singletons. Sequences were obtained from CD8+ T cells from PBMCs. The source of these receptors is a human donor with Susac syndrome. Both conserved end residues are part of each CDR3. The D gene is left open where the match is weak. Part of the rows lack a size; the others show once, few, many or a class for expanded clones.

CDR3 protein: CASSPPGGRETQYF
CDR3 DNA: TGTGCCAGCAGCCCTCCCGGGGGAAGAGAGACCCAGTACTTC
D gene: NA
V gene: TRBV7-9
clone size: NA
J gene: TRBJ2-5

CDR3 protein: CAISESIVASEAGELFF
CDR3 DNA: TGTGCCATCAGTGAGTCGATAGTAGCTTCGGAGGCCGGGGAGCTGTTTTTT
D gene: NA
V gene: TRBV10-3
clone size: NA
J gene: TRBJ2-2

CDR3 protein: CASTDRGNKNIQYF
CDR3 DNA: TGTGCCAGCACGGACAGGGGGAACAAAAACATTCAGTACTTC
D gene: TRBD1
V gene: TRBV25-1
clone size: NA
J gene: TRBJ2-4

CDR3 protein: CASSRDRSEAFF
CDR3 DNA: TGTGCCAGCAGTCGTGACAGGTCTGAAGCTTTCTTT
D gene: NA
V gene: TRBV5-6
clone size: NA
J gene: TRBJ1-1

CDR3 protein: CASSRWTGPRDTEAFF
CDR3 DNA: TGTGCCAGCAGTCGTTGGACAGGTCCGAGGGACACTGAAGCTTTCTTT
D gene: TRBD1
V gene: TRBV27
clone size: NA
J gene: TRBJ1-1

CDR3 protein: CATASGGAETQYF
CDR3 DNA: TGTGCCACGGCTAGCGGGGGGGCAGAGACCCAGTACTTC
D gene: TRBD2
V gene: TRBV24-1
clone size: NA
J gene: TRBJ2-5

CDR3 protein: CAWSVLGNTIYF
CDR3 DNA: TGTGCCTGGAGTGTATTAGGTAACACCATATATTTT
D gene: NA
V gene: TRBV30
clone size: NA
J gene: TRBJ1-3

CDR3 protein: CASSLNRGRSHYGYTF
CDR3 DNA: TGCGCCAGCAGCTTGAACAGGGGTAGATCGCACTATGGCTACACCTTC
D gene: TRBD1
V gene: TRBV5-1
clone size: NA
J gene: TRBJ1-2

CDR3 protein: CASTGTGYEKLFF
CDR3 DNA: TGTGCCAGCACCGGGACAGGGTATGAAAAACTGTTTTTT
D gene: TRBD1
V gene: TRBV6-6
clone size: NA
J gene: TRBJ1-4

CDR3 protein: CSARDRGNTGELFF
CDR3 DNA: TGCAGTGCTAGAGATCGCGGGAACACCGGGGAGCTGTTTTTT
D gene: NA
V gene: TRBV20-1
clone size: NA
J gene: TRBJ2-2

CDR3 protein: CASRLDRATEAFF
CDR3 DNA: TGCGCCAGCAGACTCGACAGAGCCACTGAAGCTTTCTTT
D gene: NA
V gene: TRBV4-3
clone size: NA
J gene: TRBJ1-1

CDR3 protein: CAWSNTRQGPYEQYF
CDR3 DNA: TGTGCCTGGAGTAACACCAGACAGGGCCCCTACGAGCAGTACTTC
D gene: TRBD1
V gene: TRBV30
clone size: NA
J gene: TRBJ2-7

CDR3 protein: CASISVPGQGTGELFF
CDR3 DNA: TGCGCCAGCATCTCGGTCCCGGGACAGGGCACCGGGGAGCTGTTTTTT
D gene: TRBD1
V gene: TRBV5-1
clone size: NA
J gene: TRBJ2-2

CDR3 protein: CASSFRRTQNYGYTF
CDR3 DNA: TGTGCCAGCAGTTTTAGACGGACTCAGAACTATGGCTACACCTTC
D gene: NA
V gene: TRBV27
clone size: NA
J gene: TRBJ1-2

CDR3 protein: CATSTAHEQYF
CDR3 DNA: TGTGCCACCAGCACGGCCCACGAGCAGTACTTC
D gene: NA
V gene: TRBV15
clone size: NA
J gene: TRBJ2-7

CDR3 protein: CASSLDPGRTNEKLFF
CDR3 DNA: TGCGCCAGCAGCTTGGATCCAGGGCGGACTAATGAAAAACTGTTTTTT
D gene: NA
V gene: TRBV5-1
clone size: NA
J gene: TRBJ1-4

CDR3 protein: CASSFVGSGLSETQYF
CDR3 DNA: TGTGCCAGCAGCTTTGTGGGGAGCGGTCTTTCGGAGACCCAGTACTTC
D gene: NA
V gene: TRBV7-6
clone size: NA
J gene: TRBJ2-5

CDR3 protein: CAITVDRSEGYTF
CDR3 DNA: TGTGCCATCACTGTGGACAGATCTGAAGGCTACACCTTC
D gene: NA
V gene: TRBV10-3
clone size: NA
J gene: TRBJ1-2

CDR3 protein: CASSQGQVSYEQYF
CDR3 DNA: TGTGCCAGCAGCCAAGGGCAGGTTTCCTACGAGCAGTACTTC
D gene: NA
V gene: TRBV14
clone size: NA
J gene: TRBJ2-7

CDR3 protein: CASSLRAADTQYF
CDR3 DNA: TGTGCCAGCAGCCTCCGGGCCGCAGATACGCAGTATTTT
D gene: NA
V gene: TRBV12-3/TRBV12-4
clone size: NA
J gene: TRBJ2-3

CDR3 protein: CASSLGSLTPPYGEQYF
CDR3 DNA: TGTGCCAGCAGTTTAGGGTCTCTCACCCCCCCATATGGGGAGCAGTACTTC
D gene: NA
V gene: TRBV27
clone size: NA
J gene: TRBJ2-7

CDR3 protein: CASSYQGGSDGYTF
CDR3 DNA: TGTGCCAGCAGTTACCAGGGAGGGTCCGATGGCTACACCTTC
D gene: NA
V gene: TRBV6-5
clone size: NA
J gene: TRBJ1-2

CDR3 protein: CASSQGQSNTEAFF
CDR3 DNA: TGCGCCAGCAGCCAAGGGCAGTCAAACACTGAAGCTTTCTTT
D gene: NA
V gene: TRBV4-3
clone size: NA
J gene: TRBJ1-1

CDR3 protein: CSGGMGGGQPQHF
CDR3 DNA: TGCAGCGGGGGGATGGGGGGAGGTCAGCCCCAGCATTTT
D gene: NA
V gene: TRBV29-1
clone size: NA
J gene: TRBJ1-5

CDR3 protein: CASSFIGQPQHF
CDR3 DNA: TGTGCCAGCAGTTTTATCGGTCAGCCCCAGCATTTT
D gene: NA
V gene: TRBV28
clone size: NA
J gene: TRBJ1-5

CDR3 protein: CASSVLGQNYEQYF
CDR3 DNA: TGTGCCAGCAGCGTCCTAGGACAGAACTACGAGCAGTACTTC
D gene: NA
V gene: TRBV5-6
clone size: NA
J gene: TRBJ2-7

CDR3 protein: CASSLQQGEAFF
CDR3 DNA: TGTGCCAGCAGCCTCCAGCAGGGTGAAGCTTTCTTT
D gene: NA
V gene: TRBV7-3
clone size: NA
J gene: TRBJ1-1

CDR3 protein: CASSTDTGELFF
CDR3 DNA: TGTGCCAGCAGTACAGACACCGGGGAGCTGTTTTTT
D gene: NA
V gene: TRBV27
clone size: NA
J gene: TRBJ2-2

CDR3 protein: CASSRGARVNTEAFF
CDR3 DNA: TGTGCCAGCAGCCGGGGGGCACGAGTGAACACTGAAGCTTTCTTT
D gene: NA
V gene: TRBV5-6
clone size: NA
J gene: TRBJ1-1

CDR3 protein: CASSAGADYGYTF
CDR3 DNA: TGTGCCAGCTCTGCTGGGGCGGACTATGGCTACACCTTC
D gene: NA
V gene: TRBV6-1
clone size: few
J gene: TRBJ1-2

CDR3 protein: CASSPAGYGYTF
CDR3 DNA: TGTGCCAGCAGTCCCGCGGGCTATGGCTACACCTTC
D gene: NA
V gene: TRBV27
clone size: NA
J gene: TRBJ1-2

CDR3 protein: CASSTTALSSYNEQFF
CDR3 DNA: TGCGCCAGCAGCACGACAGCTTTGAGCTCCTACAATGAGCAGTTCTTC
D gene: NA
V gene: TRBV5-1
clone size: NA
J gene: TRBJ2-1

CDR3 protein: CASSLRAGGPSDTGELFF
CDR3 DNA: TGCGCCAGCAGCCTAAGAGCGGGGGGGCCTAGCGACACCGGGGAGCTGTTTTTT
D gene: TRBD2
V gene: TRBV5-1
clone size: NA
J gene: TRBJ2-2

CDR3 protein: CASSLVQVSGANVLTF
CDR3 DNA: TGTGCCAGCAGCTTGGTCCAAGTATCTGGGGCCAACGTCCTGACTTTC
D gene: NA
V gene: TRBV5-4
clone size: NA
J gene: TRBJ2-6

CDR3 protein: CASSRDLVGNSPLHF
CDR3 DNA: TGCGCCAGCAGCCGCGACCTGGTTGGAAATTCACCCCTCCACTTT
D gene: NA
V gene: TRBV4-3
clone size: NA
J gene: TRBJ1-6

CDR3 protein: CAWSTLAGEQFF
CDR3 DNA: TGTGCCTGGAGTACACTAGCGGGGGAGCAGTTCTTC
D gene: TRBD2
V gene: TRBV30
clone size: NA
J gene: TRBJ2-1

CDR3 protein: CASSFTRNSPLHF
CDR3 DNA: TGTGCCAGCAGTTTCACTCGGAATTCACCCCTCCACTTT
D gene: NA
V gene: TRBV12-3/TRBV12-4
clone size: NA
J gene: TRBJ1-6

CDR3 protein: CASSWEGGQPQHF
CDR3 DNA: TGTGCCAGCAGCTGGGAGGGTGGTCAGCCCCAGCATTTT
D gene: NA
V gene: TRBV11-2
clone size: once
J gene: TRBJ1-5

CDR3 protein: CSAPDRPNSPLHF
CDR3 DNA: TGCAGTGCTCCGGACAGGCCTAATTCACCCCTCCACTTT
D gene: TRBD1
V gene: TRBV20-1
clone size: NA
J gene: TRBJ1-6

CDR3 protein: CASTPDNAPWETQYF
CDR3 DNA: TGTGCCAGCACCCCCGACAACGCGCCCTGGGAGACCCAGTACTTC
D gene: NA
V gene: TRBV7-2
clone size: NA
J gene: TRBJ2-5

CDR3 protein: CSALGTDPYNSPLHF
CDR3 DNA: TGCAGTGCTTTAGGGACAGACCCTTATAATTCACCCCTCCACTTT
D gene: TRBD1
V gene: TRBV20-1
clone size: NA
J gene: TRBJ1-6

CDR3 protein: CSARLRQGFDEKLFF
CDR3 DNA: TGCAGTGCTAGACTCCGACAGGGGTTTGATGAAAAACTGTTTTTT
D gene: TRBD1
V gene: TRBV20-1
clone size: NA
J gene: TRBJ1-4

CDR3 protein: CASSLFGQGYNEQFF
CDR3 DNA: TGTGCCAGCAGCCTATTCGGACAGGGCTACAATGAGCAGTTCTTC
D gene: TRBD1
V gene: TRBV7-9
clone size: NA
J gene: TRBJ2-1

CDR3 protein: CAWTGDGNTIYF
CDR3 DNA: TGTGCCTGGACGGGGGATGGAAACACCATATATTTT
D gene: NA
V gene: TRBV30
clone size: NA
J gene: TRBJ1-3

CDR3 protein: CASSLVASPDTQYF
CDR3 DNA: TGTGCCAGCAGCTTAGTCGCTAGTCCAGATACGCAGTATTTT
D gene: NA
V gene: TRBV7-2
clone size: NA
J gene: TRBJ2-3

CDR3 protein: CAIGHGSNTGELFF
CDR3 DNA: TGTGCCATCGGGCACGGTTCGAACACCGGGGAGCTGTTTTTT
D gene: NA
V gene: TRBV10-3
clone size: NA
J gene: TRBJ2-2

CDR3 protein: CASSLSSGANVLTF
CDR3 DNA: TGTGCCAGCAGTTTAAGCTCTGGGGCCAACGTCCTGACTTTC
D gene: NA
V gene: TRBV27
clone size: few
J gene: TRBJ2-6

CDR3 protein: CASSRRTSGGQTQYF
CDR3 DNA: TGTGCCAGCAGCCGCCGGACTAGCGGGGGACAGACCCAGTACTTC
D gene: TRBD2
V gene: TRBV13
clone size: NA
J gene: TRBJ2-5

CDR3 protein: CASSVGTGGEKLFF
CDR3 DNA: TGTGCCAGCAGCGTAGGCACAGGAGGTGAAAAACTGTTTTTT
D gene: NA
V gene: TRBV9
clone size: NA
J gene: TRBJ1-4

CDR3 protein: CASSPQIWQENTEAFF
CDR3 DNA: TGTGCCAGCTCACCACAAATTTGGCAGGAGAACACTGAAGCTTTCTTT
D gene: NA
V gene: TRBV18
clone size: NA
J gene: TRBJ1-1

CDR3 protein: CASSTLAGGLNEQYF
CDR3 DNA: TGTGCCAGCAGTACGCTAGCGGGGGGGCTCAACGAGCAGTACTTC
D gene: TRBD2
V gene: TRBV28
clone size: NA
J gene: TRBJ2-7

CDR3 protein: CASSLQRGGSYEQYF
CDR3 DNA: TGTGCCAGCAGCTTACAGCGGGGGGGATCCTACGAGCAGTACTTC
D gene: TRBD2
V gene: TRBV5-4
clone size: once
J gene: TRBJ2-7

CDR3 protein: CASSPSGQGHTDTQYF
CDR3 DNA: TGTGCTAGCAGCCCCTCGGGACAGGGTCACACAGATACGCAGTATTTT
D gene: TRBD1
V gene: TRBV9
clone size: once
J gene: TRBJ2-3

CDR3 protein: CASSESDDTQYF
CDR3 DNA: TGTGCCAGCAGTGAATCGGACGATACGCAGTATTTT
D gene: NA
V gene: TRBV25-1
clone size: once
J gene: TRBJ2-3

CDR3 protein: CASGLSPTGGNTEAFF
CDR3 DNA: TGTGCTAGTGGTTTGTCCCCGACAGGGGGGAACACTGAAGCTTTCTTT
D gene: TRBD1
V gene: TRBV12-5
clone size: NA
J gene: TRBJ1-1